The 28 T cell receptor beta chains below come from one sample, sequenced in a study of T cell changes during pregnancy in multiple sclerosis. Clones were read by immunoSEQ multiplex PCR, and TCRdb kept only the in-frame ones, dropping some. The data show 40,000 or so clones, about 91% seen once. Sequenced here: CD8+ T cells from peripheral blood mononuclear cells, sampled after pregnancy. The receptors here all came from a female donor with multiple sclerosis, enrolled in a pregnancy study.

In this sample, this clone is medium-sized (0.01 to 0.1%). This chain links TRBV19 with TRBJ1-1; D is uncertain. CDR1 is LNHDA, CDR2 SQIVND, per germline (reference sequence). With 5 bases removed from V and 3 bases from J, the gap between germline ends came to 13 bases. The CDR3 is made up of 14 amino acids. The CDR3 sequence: CASSVTYGDTEAFF. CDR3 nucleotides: TGTGCCAGTAGTGTAACTTACGGGGACACTGAAGCTTTCTTT. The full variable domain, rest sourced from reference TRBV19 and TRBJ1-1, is DGGITQSPKYLFRKEGQNVTLSCEQNLNHDAMYWYRQDPGQGLRLIYYSQIVNDFQKGDIAEGYSVSREKKESFPLTVTSAQKNPTAFYLCASSVTYGDTEAFFGQGTRLTVV.

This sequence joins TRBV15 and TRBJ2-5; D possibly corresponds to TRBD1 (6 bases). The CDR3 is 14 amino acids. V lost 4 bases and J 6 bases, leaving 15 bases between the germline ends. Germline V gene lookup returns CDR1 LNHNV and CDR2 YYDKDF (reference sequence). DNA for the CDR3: TGTGCCACCAGCACTTCCAGGGGTGGAAAGACCCAGTACTTC. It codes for CATSTSRGGKTQYF. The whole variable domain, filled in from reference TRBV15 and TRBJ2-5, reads DAMVIQNPRYQVTQFGKPVTLSCSQTLNHNVMYWYQQKSSQAPKLLFHYYDKDFNNEADTPDNFQSRRPNTSFCFLDIRSPGLGDTAMYLCATSTSRGGKTQYFGPGTRLLVL.

The CDR3 is CASSLTINPGFTEAFF. CDR3 nucleotide sequence: TGTGCCAGCAGCTTGACAATTAACCCCGGGTTCACTGAAGCTTTCTTT. This chain uses TRBV5-8 with TRBJ1-1; no firm D call. The CDR3 consists of 16 residues. Germline lookup yields CDR1 SGHTS and CDR2 YDEGEE. Deletions cut 1 base from V and 4 bases from J, with 17 bases between.

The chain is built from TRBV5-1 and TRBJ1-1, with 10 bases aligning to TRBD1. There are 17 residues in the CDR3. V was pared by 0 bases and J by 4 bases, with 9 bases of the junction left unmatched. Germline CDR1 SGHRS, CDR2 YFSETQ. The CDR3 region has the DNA TGCGCCAGCAGCTTGGCCCGGGACAGGGGAGTACGCACTGAAGCTTTCTTT. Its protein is CASSLARDRGVRTEAFF.

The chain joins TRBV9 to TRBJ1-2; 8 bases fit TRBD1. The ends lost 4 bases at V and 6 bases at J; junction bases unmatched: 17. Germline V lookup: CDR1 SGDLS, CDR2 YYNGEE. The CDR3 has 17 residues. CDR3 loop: CASSPRTGRGAIDGYTF. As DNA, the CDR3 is TGTGCCAGCAGCCCCCGGACAGGGAGGGGGGCAATAGATGGCTACACCTTC.

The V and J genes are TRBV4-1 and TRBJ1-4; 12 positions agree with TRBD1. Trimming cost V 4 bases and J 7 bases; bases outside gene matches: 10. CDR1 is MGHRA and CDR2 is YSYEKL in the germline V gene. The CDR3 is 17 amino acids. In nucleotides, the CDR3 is TGCGCCAGCAGCCGGGACAGGGGGCGGAGGAGTGTTGAAAAACTGTTTTTT. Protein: CASSRDRGRRSVEKLFF.

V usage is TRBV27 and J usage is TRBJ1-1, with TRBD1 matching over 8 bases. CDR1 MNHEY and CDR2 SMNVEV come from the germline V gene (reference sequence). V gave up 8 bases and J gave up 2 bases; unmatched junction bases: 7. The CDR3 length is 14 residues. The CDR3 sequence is CASPPPGGNTEAFF. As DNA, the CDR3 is TGTGCCAGCCCTCCCCCAGGGGGCAACACTGAAGCTTTCTTT.

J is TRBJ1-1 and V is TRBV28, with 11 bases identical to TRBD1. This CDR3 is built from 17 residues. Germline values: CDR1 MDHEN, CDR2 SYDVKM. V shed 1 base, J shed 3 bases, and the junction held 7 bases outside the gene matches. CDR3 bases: TGTGCCAGCAGTTTATCATTTCGGGACAGGGGGGACACTGAAGCTTTCTTT. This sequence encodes CASSLSFRDRGDTEAFF.

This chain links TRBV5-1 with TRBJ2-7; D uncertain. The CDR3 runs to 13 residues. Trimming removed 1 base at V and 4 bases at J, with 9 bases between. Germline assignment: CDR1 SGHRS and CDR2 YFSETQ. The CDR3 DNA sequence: TGCGCCAGCAGCTTGAACACAGATTACGAGCAGTACTTC. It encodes CASSLNTDYEQYF.

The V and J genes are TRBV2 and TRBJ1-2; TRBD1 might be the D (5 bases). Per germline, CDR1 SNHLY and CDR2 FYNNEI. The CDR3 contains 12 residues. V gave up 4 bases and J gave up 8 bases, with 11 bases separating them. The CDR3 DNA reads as TGTGCCAGCAGTGGCAGGGCCAGGGGCTACACCTTC. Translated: CASSGRARGYTF.

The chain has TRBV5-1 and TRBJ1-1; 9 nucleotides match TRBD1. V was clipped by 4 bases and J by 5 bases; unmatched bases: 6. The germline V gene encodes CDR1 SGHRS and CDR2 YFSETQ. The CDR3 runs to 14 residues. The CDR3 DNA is TGCGCCAGCAGCCTGGGACAGGGTAGGACTGAAGCTTTCTTT. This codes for CASSLGQGRTEAFF.

The CDR3 DNA is TGTGCCAGCAGCTTACTGGGACAGAGAAAAGCCGGGGAGCTGTTTTTT. It yields the protein CASSLLGQRKAGELFF. V is TRBV13 and J is TRBJ2-2; 7 bases match TRBD1. The CDR3 spans 16 residues. Losses at the gene ends were 2 bases for V and 6 bases for J; bases not matched to a gene: 9. The germline V gene has CDR1 PRHDT and CDR2 FYEKMQ (reference sequence).

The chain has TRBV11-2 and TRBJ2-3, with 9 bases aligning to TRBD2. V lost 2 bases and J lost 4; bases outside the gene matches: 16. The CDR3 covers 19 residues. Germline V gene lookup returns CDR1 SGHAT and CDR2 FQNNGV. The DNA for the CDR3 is TGTGCCAGCAGCTTATATGTGGGACTAGGCGGGAGGGCCCCAGATACGCAGTATTTT. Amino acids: CASSLYVGLGGRAPDTQYF.

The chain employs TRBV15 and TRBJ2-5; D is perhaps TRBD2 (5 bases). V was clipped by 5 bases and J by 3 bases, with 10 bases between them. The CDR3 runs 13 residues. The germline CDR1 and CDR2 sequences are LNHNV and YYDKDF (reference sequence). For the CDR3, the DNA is TGTGCCACCAGCCCTGGACTCAAAGAGACCCAGTACTTC. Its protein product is CATSPGLKETQYF. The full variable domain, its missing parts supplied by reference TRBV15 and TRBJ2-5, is DAMVIQNPRYQVTQFGKPVTLSCSQTLNHNVMYWYQQKSSQAPKLLFHYYDKDFNNEADTPDNFQSRRPNTSFCFLDIRSPGLGDTAMYLCATSPGLKETQYFGPGTRLLVL.

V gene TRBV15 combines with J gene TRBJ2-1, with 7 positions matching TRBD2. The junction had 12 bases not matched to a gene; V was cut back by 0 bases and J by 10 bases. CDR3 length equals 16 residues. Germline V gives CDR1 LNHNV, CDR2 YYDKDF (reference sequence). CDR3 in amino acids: CATSRDGAAAGVEQFF. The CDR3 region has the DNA TGTGCCACCAGCAGAGATGGAGCGGCGGCGGGGGTCGAGCAGTTCTTC. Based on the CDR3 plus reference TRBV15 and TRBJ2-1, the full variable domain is DAMVIQNPRYQVTQFGKPVTLSCSQTLNHNVMYWYQQKSSQAPKLLFHYYDKDFNNEADTPDNFQSRRPNTSFCFLDIRSPGLGDTAMYLCATSRDGAAAGVEQFFGPGTRLTVL.

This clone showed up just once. In nucleotides, the CDR3 is TGTGCCAGCAGCCTAAGTAGCGGGAGGGCCGGCACAGATACGCAGTATTTT. Amino acid sequence: CASSLSSGRAGTDTQYF. The chain combines TRBV9 with TRBJ2-3, with TRBD2 matching 11 bases. V was clipped by 4 bases and J by 1 base; unmatched bases: 8. CDR3 size: 17 residues. CDR1 SGDLS and CDR2 YYNGEE come from the germline V gene.

In DNA, the CDR3 is TGTGCCAGCAGTCCTCGACTAGCGGGATGGGAGGAGGATACGCAGTATTTT. Translating gives CASSPRLAGWEEDTQYF. The chain is built from TRBV27 and TRBJ2-3, with 11 bases that match TRBD2. Germline assignment: CDR1 MNHEY and CDR2 SMNVEV (reference sequence). V gave up 5 bases and J gave up 6 bases; unmatched junction bases: 13. The CDR3 is 17 residues long.

This CDR3 is CASSALQGAQDYGYTF. CDR3 sequence (DNA): TGTGCCAGCAGCGCACTTCAGGGGGCGCAGGACTATGGCTACACCTTC. This chain joins TRBV9 and TRBJ1-2; the match to TRBD1 covers 8 bases. Germline loops: CDR1 SGDLS, CDR2 YYNGEE. This CDR3 is 16 amino acids long. V dropped 3 bases and J dropped 3; count of bases not matched to a gene: 10.

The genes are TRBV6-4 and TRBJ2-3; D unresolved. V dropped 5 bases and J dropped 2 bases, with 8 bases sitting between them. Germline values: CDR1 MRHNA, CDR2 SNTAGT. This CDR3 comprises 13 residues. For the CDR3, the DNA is TGTGCCAGCAGTCACACAGCCACAGATACGCAGTATTTT. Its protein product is CASSHTATDTQYF.

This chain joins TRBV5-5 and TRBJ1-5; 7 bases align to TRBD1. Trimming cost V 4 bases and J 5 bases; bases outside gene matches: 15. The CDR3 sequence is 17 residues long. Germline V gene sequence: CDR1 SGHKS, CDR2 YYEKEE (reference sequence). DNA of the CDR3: TGTGCCAGCAGCGCGCACCCCAGGGGGAGGTGGGATCAGCCCCAGCATTTT. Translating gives CASSAHPRGRWDQPQHF.

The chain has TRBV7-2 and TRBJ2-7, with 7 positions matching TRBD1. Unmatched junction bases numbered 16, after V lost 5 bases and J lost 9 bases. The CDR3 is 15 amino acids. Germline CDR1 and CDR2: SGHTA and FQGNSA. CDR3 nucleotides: TGTGCCAGCAGCAGGCGACAGGGATCCTTGTCCGGGCAGTACTTC. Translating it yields CASSRRQGSLSGQYF.

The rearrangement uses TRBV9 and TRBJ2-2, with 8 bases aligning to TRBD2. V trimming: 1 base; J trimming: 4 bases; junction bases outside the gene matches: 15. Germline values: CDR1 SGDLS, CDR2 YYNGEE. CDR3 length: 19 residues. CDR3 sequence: CASSVLSSPSGGGTGELFF. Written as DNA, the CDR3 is TGTGCCAGCAGCGTACTCTCGTCCCCGAGCGGGGGCGGCACCGGGGAGCTGTTTTTT.

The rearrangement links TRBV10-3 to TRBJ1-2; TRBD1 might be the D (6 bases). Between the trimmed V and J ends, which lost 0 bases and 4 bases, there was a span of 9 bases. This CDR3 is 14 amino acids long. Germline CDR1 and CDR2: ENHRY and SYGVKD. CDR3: CAISESSDSYGYTF. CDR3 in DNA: TGTGCCATCAGTGAGTCCTCGGACAGCTATGGCTACACCTTC.

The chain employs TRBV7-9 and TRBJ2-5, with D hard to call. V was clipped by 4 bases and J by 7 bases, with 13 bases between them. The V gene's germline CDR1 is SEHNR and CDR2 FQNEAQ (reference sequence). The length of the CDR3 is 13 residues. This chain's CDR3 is CASSSHPSGTQYF. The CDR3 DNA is TGTGCCAGCAGCTCCCACCCGTCCGGGACCCAGTACTTC. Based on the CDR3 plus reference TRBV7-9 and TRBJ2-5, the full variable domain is DTGVSQNPRHKITKRGQNVTFRCDPISEHNRLYWYRQTLGQGPEFLTYFQNEAQLEKSRLLSDRFSAERPKGSFSTLEIQRTEQGDSAMYLCASSSHPSGTQYFGPGTRLLVL.

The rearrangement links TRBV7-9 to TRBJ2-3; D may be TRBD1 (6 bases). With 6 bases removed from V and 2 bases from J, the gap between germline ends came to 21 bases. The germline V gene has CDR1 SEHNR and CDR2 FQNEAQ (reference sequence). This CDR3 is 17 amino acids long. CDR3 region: CASSQKPGQGDTDTQYF. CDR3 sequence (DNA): TGTGCCAGCAGTCAGAAACCGGGACAAGGGGACACAGATACGCAGTATTTT.

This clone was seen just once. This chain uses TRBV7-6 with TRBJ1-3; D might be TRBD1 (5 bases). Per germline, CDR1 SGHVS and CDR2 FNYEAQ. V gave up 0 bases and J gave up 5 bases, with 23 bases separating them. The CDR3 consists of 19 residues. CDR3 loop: CASSLASPFSIRERNTIYF. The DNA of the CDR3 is TGTGCCAGCAGCTTAGCTTCCCCTTTCTCCATCAGGGAAAGAAACACCATATATTTT.

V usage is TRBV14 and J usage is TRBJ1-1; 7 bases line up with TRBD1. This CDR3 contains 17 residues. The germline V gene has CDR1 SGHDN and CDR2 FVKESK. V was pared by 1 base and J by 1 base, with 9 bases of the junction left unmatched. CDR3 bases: TGTGCCAGCAGCCAAGGGCTGAAACAGGGGCGGAACACTGAAGCTTTCTTT. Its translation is CASSQGLKQGRNTEAFF.

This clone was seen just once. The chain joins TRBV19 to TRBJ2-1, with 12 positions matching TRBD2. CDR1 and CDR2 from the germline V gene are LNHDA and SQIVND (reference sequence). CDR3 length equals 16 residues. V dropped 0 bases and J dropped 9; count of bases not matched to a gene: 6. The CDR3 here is CASSIDFLAGGGEQFF. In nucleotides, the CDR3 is TGTGCCAGTAGTATAGATTTCCTAGCGGGAGGGGGTGAGCAGTTCTTC.